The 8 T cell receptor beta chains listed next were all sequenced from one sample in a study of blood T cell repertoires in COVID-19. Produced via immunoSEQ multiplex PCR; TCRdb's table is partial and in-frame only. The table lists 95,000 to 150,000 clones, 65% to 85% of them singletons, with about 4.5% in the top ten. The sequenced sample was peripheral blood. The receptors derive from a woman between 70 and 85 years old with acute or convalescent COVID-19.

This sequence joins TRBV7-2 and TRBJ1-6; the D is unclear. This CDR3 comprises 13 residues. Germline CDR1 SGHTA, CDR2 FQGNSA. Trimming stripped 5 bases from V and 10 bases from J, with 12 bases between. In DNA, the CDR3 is TGTGCCAGCAGCGGTCGGGAGCGGTCACCCCTCCACTTT. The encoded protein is CASSGRERSPLHF.

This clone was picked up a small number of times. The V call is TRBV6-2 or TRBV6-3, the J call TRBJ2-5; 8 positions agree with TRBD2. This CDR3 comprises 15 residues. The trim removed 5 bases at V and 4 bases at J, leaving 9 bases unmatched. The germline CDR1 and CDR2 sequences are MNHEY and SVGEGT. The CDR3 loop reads CASSNPLADRETQYF. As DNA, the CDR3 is TGTGCCAGCAGTAACCCACTAGCGGACCGAGAGACCCAGTACTTC.

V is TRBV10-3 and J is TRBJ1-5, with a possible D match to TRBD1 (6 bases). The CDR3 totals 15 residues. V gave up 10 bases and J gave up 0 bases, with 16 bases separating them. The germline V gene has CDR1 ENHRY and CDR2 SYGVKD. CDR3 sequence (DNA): TGTGCCACCGCATCGGGGGGCAGTAGCAATCAGCCCCAGCATTTT. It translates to CATASGGSSNQPQHF.

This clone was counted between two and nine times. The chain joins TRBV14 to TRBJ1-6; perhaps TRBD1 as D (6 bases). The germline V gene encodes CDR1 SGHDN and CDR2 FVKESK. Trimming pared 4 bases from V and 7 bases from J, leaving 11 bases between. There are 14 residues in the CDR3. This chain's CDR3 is CASSLVQGNSPLHF. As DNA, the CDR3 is TGTGCCAGCAGCCTTGTACAGGGAAATTCACCCCTCCACTTT.

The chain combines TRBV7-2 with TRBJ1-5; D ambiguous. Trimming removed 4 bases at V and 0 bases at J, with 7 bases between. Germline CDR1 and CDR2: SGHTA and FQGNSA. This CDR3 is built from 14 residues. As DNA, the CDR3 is TGTGCCAGCAGCTCGGTGCCTAGCAATCAGCCCCAGCATTTT. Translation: CASSSVPSNQPQHF.

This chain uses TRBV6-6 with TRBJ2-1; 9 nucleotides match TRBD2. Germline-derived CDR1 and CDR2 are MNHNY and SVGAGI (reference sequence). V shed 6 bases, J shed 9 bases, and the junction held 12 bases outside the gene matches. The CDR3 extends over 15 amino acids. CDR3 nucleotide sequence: TGTGCCAGCAGCGACTCCCCCGCGGGGGGGGGTGAGCAGTTCTTC. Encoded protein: CASSDSPAGGGEQFF.

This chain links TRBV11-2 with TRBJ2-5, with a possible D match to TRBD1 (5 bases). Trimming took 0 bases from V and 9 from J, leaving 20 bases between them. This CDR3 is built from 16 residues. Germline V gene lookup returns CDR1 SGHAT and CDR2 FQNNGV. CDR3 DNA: TGTGCCAGCAGCTTAGAATTCGTTCAGGGTGTCAGGGCCCAGTACTTC. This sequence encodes CASSLEFVQGVRAQYF.

Written as DNA, the CDR3 is TGTGCCAGTAGTCCCAACCCGGGACAGGGGGCTTATGGCTACACCTTC. Its protein is CASSPNPGQGAYGYTF. The chain couples TRBV19 to TRBJ1-2; 12 bases are a match to TRBD1. Germline assignment: CDR1 LNHDA and CDR2 SQIVND (reference sequence). The CDR3 extends over 16 amino acids. V gave up 5 bases and J gave up 5 bases; unmatched junction bases: 9.